Below are 2 T cell receptor beta chains sequenced from a single sample in a study of cytomegalovirus exposure and HLA in healthy donors. With 60 Vbeta and 13 Jbeta primers, the PCR was carried out. TCRdb's copy holds only in-frame clones and misses some; the assay was immunoSEQ multiplex PCR. The sample consists of roughly 48,000 clones, about 73% of them appearing once. The sequenced sample consisted of PBMCs. The receptors stem from a man aged 18 to 35 in good health and CMV-seronegative.

This clone turned up a few times. The V and J genes are TRBV5-1 and TRBJ1-1, with no clear D. There are 14 residues in the CDR3. Trimming pared 2 bases from V and 3 bases from J, leaving 11 bases between. Germline V gives CDR1 SGHRS, CDR2 YFSETQ. The CDR3 here is CASSFGLTYTEAFF. DNA for the CDR3: TGCGCCAGCAGCTTTGGACTGACCTACACTGAAGCTTTCTTT.

V usage is TRBV4-1 and J usage is TRBJ2-1, with TRBD2 identical over 7 bases. V was clipped by 4 bases and J by 0 bases; unmatched bases: 9. The germline gives CDR1 MGHRA, CDR2 YSYEKL. This CDR3 spans 17 amino acids. The CDR3 DNA follows: TGCGCCAGCAGCCTCGGGACGGGACTAAGCTCCTACAATGAGCAGTTCTTC. Translated, it gives CASSLGTGLSSYNEQFF.